Listed here is a single TCR beta chain. Germline V gives CDR1 SGHTA, CDR2 FQGNSA. The CDR3 has 13 residues. Trimming pared 2 bases from V and 5 bases from J, leaving 7 bases between. This entry is derived from a study of blood T cell repertoires in COVID-19. About the study: Acute and convalescent COVID-19 specimens originated in the United States, Italy and Spain. Sources were T cells, B-cell-depleted T cells, or PBMCs; the material itself was cDNA or gDNA.

All enrollees were roughly 18 to 89 years old and from 20 to 25 US areas. Assay used: immunoSEQ multiplex PCR; TCRdb lists only in-frame clones, some missing. In the table there are 300,000 to 400,000 clones, approximately 90% of which are singletons. The sequencing input was PBMCs or T cells enriched from blood (not recorded which). J is TRBJ1-5 and V is TRBV7-2; D is unclear. This clonotype was obtained from a woman aged 25 to 39 with acute COVID-19. In nucleotides, the CDR3 is TGTGCCAGCAGCTTAAACATACATCAGCCCCAGCATTTT. This translates into CASSLNIHQPQHF. Full variable domain (rest looked up from reference TRBV7-2 and TRBJ1-5): GAGVSQSPSNKVTEKGKDVELRCDPISGHTALYWYRQSLGQGLEFLIYFQGNSAPDKSGLPSDRFSAERTGGSVSTLTIQRTQQEDSAVYLCASSLNIHQPQHFGDGTRLSIL.